What follows are 27 T cell receptor beta chains derived from one specimen sequenced in a study of monozygotic twins with inflammatory bowel disease. Using the 5' RACE reads, TCRdb records one entry per CDR3 protein without DNA. This table holds roughly 170,000 distinct CDR3 sequences. The sequenced material came from blood. These receptors all stem from a human donor with ulcerative colitis or Crohn's disease, or a healthy co-twin of an affected twin (not recorded which).

The chain carries TRBV5-4 and TRBJ2-5; the D call from TCRdb, TRBD1, cannot be confirmed without DNA. There are 13 residues in the CDR3. CDR1 and CDR2 (germline): SGHNT, YYREEE (reference sequence). The CDR3 reads CASSPDRGETQYF.

The chain joins TRBV9 to TRBJ2-1. The CDR3 extends over 14 amino acids. In germline, CDR1 is SGDLS, CDR2 YYNGEE. The CDR3 loop reads CASSVGSPINEQFF.

The chain combines TRBV28 with TRBJ1-3. Germline V lookup: CDR1 MDHEN, CDR2 SYDVKM. The CDR3 is made up of 19 amino acids. The chain's CDR3 is CASSSEGLGRLAPGNTIYF.

The genes are TRBV19 and TRBJ1-6; TCRdb returns TRBD1, unconfirmable since there is no DNA. CDR3 length equals 16 residues. Looked up from germline, CDR1 is LNHDA and CDR2 is SQIVND (reference sequence). The CDR3: CASSTRGQGPNSPLHF.

V and J are TRBV14 and TRBJ1-1. Germline values: CDR1 SGHDN, CDR2 FVKESK. The CDR3 has 16 amino acids. CDR3 in amino acids: CASSQAEGSGNTEAFF.

This rearrangement joins TRBV20-1 to TRBJ2-7. From germline, CDR1 is DFQATT and CDR2 SNEGSKA (reference sequence). The CDR3 loop spans 12 amino acids. CDR3 amino acids: CSAPETLYEQYF.

The J gene is TRBJ2-5, the V gene TRBV20-1; TCRdb designates TRBD2, a call that cannot be tested without DNA. The V gene's germline CDR1 is DFQATT and CDR2 SNEGSKA (reference sequence). The CDR3 is 15 residues long. CDR3 sequence reads: CSARDRRAGRETQYF.

The chain is built from TRBV7-2 and TRBJ2-1; checking the TCRdb D call of TRBD1 is not possible without DNA. CDR1 and CDR2 (germline): SGHTA, FQGNSA. This CDR3 spans 16 amino acids. CDR3 residues: CASSPVGSLSYNEQFF.

The rearrangement uses TRBV5-1 and TRBJ1-5; the TCRdb D gene call, TRBD1, has no DNA to confirm it. Germline V CDR1 and CDR2: SGHRS, YFSETQ. CDR3 length equals 14 residues. CDR3: CASSSEGGNQPQHF.

The chain carries TRBV5-6 and TRBJ1-1; TCRdb reports TRBD1, a call that lacks DNA to check it against. Germline V CDR1 and CDR2: SGHDT, YYEEEE. The CDR3 sequence is 14 residues long. CDR3 amino acids: CASRPGPRGTEAFF.

The rearrangement uses TRBV5-1 and TRBJ1-4. Germline-derived CDR1 and CDR2 are SGHRS and YFSETQ. The CDR3 runs to 16 residues. CDR3 region: CASSLAGLPANEKLFF.

The chain couples TRBV28 to TRBJ2-7; absent DNA, TCRdb's TRBD1 call cannot be checked. The CDR3 extends over 15 amino acids. Germline values: CDR1 MDHEN, CDR2 SYDVKM. CDR3: CASSWLGQGAYEQYF. Using reference TRBV28 and TRBJ2-7 for the parts outside the CDR3, the full variable domain is DVKVTQSSRYLVKRTGEKVFLECVQDMDHENMFWYRQDPGLGLRLIYFSYDVKMKEKGDIPEGYSVSREKKERFSLILESASTNQTSMYLCASSWLGQGAYEQYFGPGTRLTVT.

V usage is TRBV6-2 or TRBV6-3 and J usage is TRBJ2-2; TCRdb returns TRBD2, unconfirmable since there is no DNA. Germline assignment: CDR1 MNHEY and CDR2 SVGEGT. The CDR3 spans 14 residues. The CDR3: CATARKANTGELFF.

CDR3 amino acids: CASSLPGTYGELFF. The V call is TRBV5-6, the J call TRBJ2-2; TCRdb indicates TRBD1, and absent DNA this call remains unverified. Germline CDR1 reads SGHDT; CDR2 reads YYEEEE. This CDR3 region has 14 residues.

This chain's CDR3 is CATSRVADEQFF. This chain links TRBV15 with TRBJ2-1. This CDR3 is 12 amino acids long. Germline CDR1 and CDR2: LNHNV and YYDKDF (reference sequence).

The rearrangement joins TRBV20-1 to TRBJ2-7. Germline loops: CDR1 DFQATT, CDR2 SNEGSKA (reference sequence). CDR3 length: 11 amino acids. The CDR3 reads CSARLSYEQYF.

The chain combines TRBV5-1 with TRBJ2-7. Germline V lookup: CDR1 SGHRS, CDR2 YFSETQ. The CDR3 contains 13 residues. CDR3 sequence: CASSLAVSYEQYF. The entire variable domain, with the rest obtained from reference TRBV5-1 and TRBJ2-7, is as follows: KAGVTQTPRYLIKTRGQQVTLSCSPISGHRSVSWYQQTPGQGLQFLFEYFSETQRNKGNFPGRFSGRQFSNSRSEMNVSTLELGDSALYLCASSLAVSYEQYFGPGTRLTVT.

The chain couples TRBV18 to TRBJ1-1. The CDR3 is 15 residues long. Germline CDR1 reads KGHSH; CDR2 reads LQKENI. This chain's CDR3 is CASSPPGGMNTEAFF.

The gene calls are TRBV20-1 and TRBJ1-3. Looked up from germline, CDR1 is DFQATT and CDR2 is SNEGSKA (reference sequence). This CDR3 comprises 14 residues. The CDR3 loop is CSAVREGLAGTIYF.

This sequence joins TRBV5-1 and TRBJ1-2; TCRdb's assignment of TRBD1 cannot be checked, as there is no DNA. Germline CDR1 reads SGHRS; CDR2 reads YFSETQ. The CDR3 extends over 13 amino acids. Here the CDR3 reads CASSIRDGYGYTF.

The chain links TRBV28 to TRBJ2-7; the D gene TCRdb calls, TRBD1, cannot be checked with no DNA. The germline gives CDR1 MDHEN, CDR2 SYDVKM. The length of the CDR3 is 11 residues. CDR3 protein: CASSLSTGMYF.

The V and J genes are TRBV19 and TRBJ1-1; the TCRdb call, TRBD1, lacks DNA for checking. This CDR3 is built from 20 residues. Germline V CDR1 and CDR2: LNHDA, SQIVND (reference sequence). The CDR3 reads CASSIRATIPRGQRGTEAFF.

This chain joins TRBV5-1 and TRBJ1-2. Germline lookup yields CDR1 SGHRS and CDR2 YFSETQ. The CDR3 is made up of 13 amino acids. CDR3 amino acids: CASSSAGRDGYTF.

The rearrangement links TRBV21-1 to TRBJ2-1; the TCRdb D gene call, TRBD1, has no DNA to confirm it. TRBV21-1 counts as a pseudogene. This CDR3 has 19 residues. The CDR3 spells CASSKADRLGSLVVNEQFF.

The CDR3 is CASSAKVGLAYNEQFF. The rearrangement uses TRBV5-6 and TRBJ2-1; TCRdb selects TRBD2, and the lack of DNA leaves this call unchecked. The length of the CDR3 is 16 residues. From germline, CDR1 is SGHDT and CDR2 YYEEEE. Supplemented by reference TRBV5-6 and TRBJ2-1, the full variable domain reads DAGVTQSPTHLIKTRGQQVTLRCSPKSGHDTVSWYQQALGQGPQFIFQYYEEEERQRGNFPDRFSGHQFPNYSSELNVNALLLGDSALYLCASSAKVGLAYNEQFFGPGTRLTVL.

CDR3 sequence: CAWSVQPSGNTQYF. V gene TRBV30 combines with J gene TRBJ2-3. The germline V gene encodes CDR1 GTSNPN and CDR2 SVGIG (reference sequence). The CDR3 is 14 amino acids.

V is TRBV11-2 and J is TRBJ1-2; the TCRdb D gene call, TRBD1, has no DNA to confirm it. The length of the CDR3 is 19 residues. The germline V gene has CDR1 SGHAT and CDR2 FQNNGV. The chain's CDR3 is CASSLDRTGTGLSDYGYTF.